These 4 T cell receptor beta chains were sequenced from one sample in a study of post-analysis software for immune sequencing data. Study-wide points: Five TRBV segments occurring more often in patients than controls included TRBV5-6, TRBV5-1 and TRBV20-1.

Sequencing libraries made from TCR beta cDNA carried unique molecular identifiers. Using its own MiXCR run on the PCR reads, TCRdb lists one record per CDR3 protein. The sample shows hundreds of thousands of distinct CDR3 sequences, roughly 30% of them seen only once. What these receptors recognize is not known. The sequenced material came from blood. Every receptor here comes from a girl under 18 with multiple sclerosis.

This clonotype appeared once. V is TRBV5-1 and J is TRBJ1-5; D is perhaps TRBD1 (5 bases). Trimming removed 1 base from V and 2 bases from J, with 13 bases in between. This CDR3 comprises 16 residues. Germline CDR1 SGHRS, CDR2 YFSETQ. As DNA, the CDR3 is TGCGCCAGCAGCTTGAGAGGGGAAAGGGGCAATCAGCCCCAGCATTTT. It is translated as CASSLRGERGNQPQHF.

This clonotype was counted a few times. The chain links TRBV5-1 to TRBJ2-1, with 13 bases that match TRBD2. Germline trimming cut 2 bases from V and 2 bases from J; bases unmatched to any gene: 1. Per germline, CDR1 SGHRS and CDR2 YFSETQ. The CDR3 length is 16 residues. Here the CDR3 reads CASSFTSGGAYNEQFF. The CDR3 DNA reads TGCGCCAGCAGCTTTACTAGCGGGGGGGCCTACAATGAGCAGTTCTTC.

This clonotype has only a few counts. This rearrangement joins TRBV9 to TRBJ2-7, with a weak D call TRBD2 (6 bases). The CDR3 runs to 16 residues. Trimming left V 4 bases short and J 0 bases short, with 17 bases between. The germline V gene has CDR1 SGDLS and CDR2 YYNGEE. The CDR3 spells CASSIPSGGDSYEQYF. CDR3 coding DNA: TGTGCCAGCAGCATTCCGTCCGGCGGGGACTCCTACGAGCAGTACTTC.

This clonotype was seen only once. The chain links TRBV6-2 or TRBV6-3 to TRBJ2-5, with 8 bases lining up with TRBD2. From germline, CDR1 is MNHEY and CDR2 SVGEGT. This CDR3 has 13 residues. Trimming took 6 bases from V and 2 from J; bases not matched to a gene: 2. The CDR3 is CASSGGVQETQYF. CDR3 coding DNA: TGTGCCAGCAGCGGGGGGGTTCAAGAGACCCAGTACTTC.